This passage covers 29 T cell receptor beta chains from one sample sequenced in a study of cytomegalovirus exposure and HLA in healthy donors. Primers for the PCR totalled 60 Vbeta and 13 Jbeta. Assay: immunoSEQ multiplex PCR; the TCRdb copy retains only in-frame clones and omits some. The repertoire has 200,000 to 250,000 clones, 77% of them found once; the top ten carry 2.5% to 3.5%. Sequenced material: PBMCs. The receptors come from an older woman in good health and CMV-seropositive.

V and J are TRBV6-5 and TRBJ2-5, with D perhaps TRBD2 (6 bases). CDR3 length: 15 residues. Germline V gives CDR1 MNHEY, CDR2 SVGAGI. V lost 6 bases to trimming and J lost 4 bases, with 18 bases between them. The CDR3 protein is CASRPSGGNGETQYF. CDR3 DNA sequence: TGTGCCAGCAGACCATCCGGAGGGAATGGAGAGACCCAGTACTTC.

The chain links TRBV5-8 to TRBJ1-5; TRBD1 aligns across 8 bases. The CDR3 runs to 14 residues. The V gene's germline CDR1 is SGHTS and CDR2 YDEGEE. The trim removed 4 bases at V and 6 bases at J, leaving 6 bases unmatched. The CDR3 DNA reads as TGTGCCAGCAGCCTGCTCAGGGGGCCTCAGCCCCAGCATTTT. It codes for CASSLLRGPQPQHF.

This rearrangement joins TRBV5-1 to TRBJ1-1; possible D gene TRBD1, 6 bases. V shed 2 bases and J shed 5 bases, with 16 bases lying between them. CDR1 SGHRS and CDR2 YFSETQ come from the germline V gene. The CDR3 has 15 amino acids. CDR3 nucleotide sequence: TGCGCCAGCAGCTTTCTTGCAGGGGAGGGAACTGAAGCTTTCTTT. Its protein is CASSFLAGEGTEAFF. Supplemented by reference TRBV5-1 and TRBJ1-1, the full variable domain reads KAGVTQTPRYLIKTRGQQVTLSCSPISGHRSVSWYQQTPGQGLQFLFEYFSETQRNKGNFPGRFSGRQFSNSRSEMNVSTLELGDSALYLCASSFLAGEGTEAFFGQGTRLTVV.

In this sample, this clone turned up a few times. The rearrangement links TRBV5-8 to TRBJ1-5; D gene unclear. The ends were cut back, 1 base at V and 1 base at J, with 15 bases in the middle. This CDR3 spans 17 amino acids. Germline values: CDR1 SGHTS, CDR2 YDEGEE. The CDR3 DNA sequence: TGTGCCAGCAGCTTGATGGCGGCCTCGGGGAGCAATCAGCCCCAGCATTTT. Protein product: CASSLMAASGSNQPQHF.

The chain employs TRBV30 and TRBJ2-1; D not resolved. Germline V gives CDR1 GTSNPN, CDR2 SVGIG (reference sequence). The CDR3 runs to 11 residues. The V end was cut by 2 bases, the J end by 15 bases, with 14 bases between. The CDR3: CAWSPPTKLFF. CDR3 DNA: TGTGCCTGGAGTCCCCCGACAAAGCTGTTCTTC.

The rearrangement links TRBV25-1 to TRBJ1-5; D is undetermined. Trimming shortened V by 0 bases and J by 2 bases, and 14 bases separated the two germline ends. This CDR3 comprises 17 residues. The germline gives CDR1 MGHDK, CDR2 SYGVNS. CDR3 DNA: TGTGCCAGCAGTGAATATAGAGGCCAGTCCGGCAATCAGCCCCAGCATTTT. It translates to CASSEYRGQSGNQPQHF.

V gene TRBV28 combines with J gene TRBJ2-4; a weak D match, TRBD1 (6 bases). V lost 11 bases, J lost 8 bases, and 19 bases lay in between. This CDR3 comprises 13 residues. CDR1 and CDR2 (germline): MDHEN, SYDVKM. The CDR3 nucleotides read TGTGCCGCCATCCTACAGGGTGCGGACATTCAGTACTTC. This codes for CAAILQGADIQYF.

The V call is TRBV9, the J call TRBJ1-5; a possible D gene is TRBD1 (6 bases). Germline CDR1 is SGDLS and CDR2 is YYNGEE. Trimming took 2 bases from V and 7 from J, leaving 13 bases between them. This CDR3 region has 14 residues. The CDR3 bases are TGTGCCAGCAGCGTGGGGGCAGGCATGCAGCCCCAGCATTTT. The encoded protein is CASSVGAGMQPQHF.

This rearrangement joins TRBV6-5 to TRBJ1-5; TRBD1 agrees at 7 bases. The V segment lost 5 bases and the J segment 6 bases; nucleotides outside the gene matches: 4. CDR3 length equals 13 residues. Germline-derived CDR1 and CDR2 are MNHEY and SVGAGI. The CDR3 is CASSGTEGQPQHF. Written as DNA, the CDR3 is TGTGCCAGCAGTGGGACAGAGGGTCAGCCCCAGCATTTT.

The V call is TRBV4-1, the J call TRBJ1-5; TRBD1 matches at 9 bases. Germline V lookup: CDR1 MGHRA, CDR2 YSYEKL. V dropped 0 bases and J dropped 7; count of bases not matched to a gene: 7. This CDR3 comprises 16 residues. The CDR3: CASSQDRGTGNQPQHF. The DNA for the CDR3 is TGCGCCAGCAGCCAAGATAGGGGGACAGGGAACCAGCCCCAGCATTTT.

This clone was seen a few times. The chain is built from TRBV2 and TRBJ1-5, with TRBD1 identical over 10 bases. Germline CDR1 reads SNHLY; CDR2 reads FYNNEI. This CDR3 region has 14 residues. With 6 bases clipped from V and 6 bases from J, the junction kept 5 bases outside the gene matches. CDR3 sequence: CASRPDRGSQPQHF. CDR3 bases: TGTGCCAGCAGACCGGACAGGGGGTCTCAGCCCCAGCATTTT.

This clone was detected a few times. This rearrangement joins TRBV18 to TRBJ2-3, with 12 bases aligning to TRBD2. The V gene end was trimmed by 3 bases and the J gene end by 0 bases; junction bases not matched to a gene: 7. Germline-derived CDR1 and CDR2 are KGHSH and LQKENI. CDR3 length equals 18 residues. DNA for the CDR3: TGTGCCAGCTCACCCCGACTAGCGGGGGACTATAGCACAGATACGCAGTATTTT. Protein sequence: CASSPRLAGDYSTDTQYF. Full variable domain (remainder filled in from reference TRBV18 and TRBJ2-3): NAGVMQNPRHLVRRRGQEARLRCSPMKGHSHVYWYRQLPEEGLKFMVYLQKENIIDESGMPKERFSAEFPKEGPSILRIQQVVRGDSAAYFCASSPRLAGDYSTDTQYFGPGTRLTVL.

This clone turned up a few times. The genes are TRBV27 and TRBJ2-5; D call uncertain. V was trimmed by 8 bases and J by 5 bases, leaving 15 bases between them. This CDR3 has 13 residues. Germline V lookup: CDR1 MNHEY, CDR2 SMNVEV (reference sequence). CDR3 amino acids: CASGTVGSETQYF. In DNA form, the CDR3 reads TGTGCCAGCGGAACAGTTGGATCGGAGACCCAGTACTTC.

The chain has TRBV5-1 and TRBJ1-4; D is possibly TRBD1 (6 bases). The V end lost 4 bases, the J end lost 5 bases, and 18 bases lay between the germline ends. CDR1 is SGHRS and CDR2 is YFSETQ in the germline V gene. This CDR3 spans 16 amino acids. The CDR3 loop is CASSVEGQPENEKLFF. CDR3 bases: TGCGCCAGCAGCGTCGAAGGACAGCCGGAAAATGAAAAACTGTTTTTT.

V is TRBV30 and J is TRBJ2-7; TRBD2 agrees at 9 bases. The V and J ends lost 0 bases and 3 bases, in that order; junction bases with no gene match: 9. The CDR3 has 16 amino acids. CDR1 and CDR2 (germline): GTSNPN, SVGIG (reference sequence). DNA for the CDR3: TGTGCCTGGAGTGTACCCCCTAGCGGGATTCTCTACGAGCAGTACTTC. This translates into CAWSVPPSGILYEQYF.

This clone was seen a few times. The genes are TRBV7-8 and TRBJ2-5; 8 nucleotides line up with TRBD2. The germline V gene has CDR1 SGHVS and CDR2 FQNEAQ. The CDR3 length is 18 residues. Trimming removed 1 base from V and 5 bases from J; junction bases left unmatched: 15. This CDR3 is CASSLESMTGGLWETQYF. CDR3 in DNA: TGTGCCAGCAGCTTAGAGTCTATGACGGGGGGGCTCTGGGAGACCCAGTACTTC.

The chain uses TRBV7-8 and TRBJ2-5; 11 nucleotides match TRBD1. The CDR3 spans 17 residues. V shed 0 bases and J 3 bases; nucleotides not matched to a gene: 6. CDR1 is SGHVS, CDR2 FQNEAQ, per germline. CDR3: CASSLALRTGGKETQYF. CDR3 nucleotide sequence: TGTGCCAGCAGCTTAGCGCTGAGGACAGGGGGCAAAGAGACCCAGTACTTC.

This clone has more than one count but fewer than ten. This rearrangement joins TRBV29-1 to TRBJ2-1; the D gene is possibly TRBD2 (5 bases). CDR1 SQVTM and CDR2 ANQGSEA come from the germline V gene. The V and J ends lost 5 bases and 4 bases respectively, with 15 bases between them. This CDR3 comprises 14 residues. The CDR3 protein is CSVYLQRTYNEQFF. The DNA for the CDR3 is TGCAGCGTTTATCTCCAGCGGACGTACAATGAGCAGTTCTTC.

The chain has TRBV5-1 and TRBJ1-2; the match to TRBD1 covers 9 bases. The germline V gene encodes CDR1 SGHRS and CDR2 YFSETQ. With V trimmed by 4 bases and J by 8 bases, 9 bases remained unmatched. This CDR3 has 14 amino acids. The CDR3 region has the DNA TGCGCCAGCAGCCCGGACAGGGGCCATGGAGGCTACACCTTC. It is translated as CASSPDRGHGGYTF.

This chain joins TRBV9 and TRBJ2-2, with D maybe TRBD1 (5 bases). Germline-derived CDR1 and CDR2 are SGDLS and YYNGEE. Trimming pared 0 bases from V and 4 bases from J, leaving 13 bases between. This CDR3 has 16 residues. CDR3 protein: CASSVEGLPSTGELFF. CDR3 nucleotides: TGTGCCAGCAGCGTAGAGGGGCTACCTTCCACCGGGGAGCTGTTTTTT.

The V gene is TRBV6-1, the J gene TRBJ1-4; D unclear. The CDR3 totals 13 residues. V dropped 8 bases and J dropped 6 bases, with 13 bases sitting between them. CDR1 and CDR2 from the germline V gene are MNHNS and SASEGT. Here the CDR3 DNA reads TGTGCCAGCTGTTCCGAGCAGGATGAAAAACTGTTTTTT. Amino acid sequence: CASCSEQDEKLFF.

This clone was detected a few times. V is TRBV11-2 and J is TRBJ1-2, with no clear D. The CDR3 is 15 amino acids. The germline V gene encodes CDR1 SGHAT and CDR2 FQNNGV. V was trimmed by 0 bases and J by 4 bases, leaving 12 bases between them. The CDR3 protein is CASSLEGRRSYGYTF. CDR3 DNA: TGTGCCAGCAGCTTAGAGGGTAGACGGAGCTATGGCTACACCTTC.

This clone was detected only a few times. The J gene is TRBJ2-7, the V gene TRBV7-9; possible D gene TRBD2, 6 bases. The length of the CDR3 is 14 residues. Germline loops: CDR1 SEHNR, CDR2 FQNEAQ (reference sequence). Trimming took 3 bases from V and 6 from J, leaving 15 bases between them. The DNA of the CDR3 is TGTGCCAGCAGCTTCTATCGGGACTCCCGCGAGCAGTACTTC. Its translation: CASSFYRDSREQYF. Based on the CDR3 plus reference TRBV7-9 and TRBJ2-7, the full variable domain is DTGVSQNPRHKITKRGQNVTFRCDPISEHNRLYWYRQTLGQGPEFLTYFQNEAQLEKSRLLSDRFSAERPKGSFSTLEIQRTEQGDSAMYLCASSFYRDSREQYFGPGTRLTVT.

V usage is TRBV2 and J usage is TRBJ2-3; no clear D. V was clipped by 1 base and J by 6 bases, with 5 bases between them. Germline values: CDR1 SNHLY, CDR2 FYNNEI. The CDR3 is 12 residues long. CDR3 in amino acids: CASSEGADTQYF. CDR3 coding DNA: TGTGCCAGCAGTGAAGGGGCTGATACGCAGTATTTT.

The chain is built from TRBV20-1 and TRBJ1-4; D is unresolved. This CDR3 contains 11 residues. V lost 0 bases and J 7 bases, leaving 3 bases between the germline ends. The germline V gene has CDR1 DFQATT and CDR2 SNEGSKA (reference sequence). The CDR3 protein is CSARDLEKLFF. Here the CDR3 DNA reads TGCAGTGCTAGAGATCTTGAAAAACTGTTTTTT.

This clone was detected only a few times. The chain combines TRBV9 with TRBJ2-1; D is possibly TRBD2 (5 bases). Germline-derived CDR1 and CDR2 are SGDLS and YYNGEE. The CDR3 sequence is 13 residues long. Trimming stripped 2 bases from V and 8 bases from J, with 11 bases between. The CDR3 spells CASSVGVRDEQFF. CDR3 coding DNA: TGTGCCAGCAGCGTCGGGGTGAGGGATGAGCAGTTCTTC.

The genes are TRBV2 and TRBJ2-7, with D perhaps TRBD1 (6 bases). CDR3 size: 13 residues. Trimming removed 7 bases from V and 6 bases from J, with 16 bases in between. Germline V lookup: CDR1 SNHLY, CDR2 FYNNEI. CDR3 DNA sequence: TGTGCCAGCAAACCAGGGGATAGGGTCGAGCAGTACTTC. Translated, it gives CASKPGDRVEQYF.

Regarding this clone: At one of its ends the junction is not consistent with the germline gene, which may arise from a read error. The V call is TRBV10-1, the J call TRBJ2-2; the match to TRBD2 covers 12 bases. This CDR3 is 17 amino acids long. Germline-derived CDR1 and CDR2 are WNHNN and SYGVQD (reference sequence). Here the CDR3 reads CACSAASGGALAGELFF. CDR3 nucleotides: TGCGCCTGCAGTGCCGCTAGCGGGGGGGCACTCGCCGGGGAGCTGTTTTTT.

The chain has TRBV29-1 and TRBJ2-2; TRBD2 agrees at 7 bases. V was clipped by 8 bases and J by 2 bases; unmatched bases: 8. The CDR3 consists of 14 residues. Germline V CDR1 and CDR2: SQVTM, ANQGSEA. CDR3 sequence reads: CSINWGGNTGELFF. CDR3 in DNA: TGCAGCATAAACTGGGGGGGAAACACCGGGGAGCTGTTTTTT.